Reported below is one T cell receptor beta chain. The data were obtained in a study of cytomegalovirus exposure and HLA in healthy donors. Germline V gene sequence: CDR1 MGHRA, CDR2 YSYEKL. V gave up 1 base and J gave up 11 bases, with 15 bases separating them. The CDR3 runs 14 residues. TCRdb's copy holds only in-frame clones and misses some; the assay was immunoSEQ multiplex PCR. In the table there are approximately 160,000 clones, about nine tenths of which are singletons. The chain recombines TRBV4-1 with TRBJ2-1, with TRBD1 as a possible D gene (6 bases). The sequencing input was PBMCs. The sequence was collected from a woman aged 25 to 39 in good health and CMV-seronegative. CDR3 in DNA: TGCGCCAGCAGCCAAGGGGGGCTTGCGGAGCAGCAGTTCTTC. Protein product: CASSQGGLAEQQFF.